A single sample is the source of the 27 T cell receptor beta chains below, sequenced in a study of shared clonotypes between healthy human individuals. Measured with immunoSEQ multiplex PCR; TCRdb has only the in-frame clones, and not every one. The sample lists some 2.1 million clones, 95% occurring once. Specimen: naive CD4+ T cells sorted from blood. Subset: CD45RA+ positively selected. The receptors originated from a man aged 18 to 29 in good health.

The chain couples TRBV6-5 to TRBJ2-6, with 7 bases that match TRBD2. The V gene end was trimmed by 7 bases and the J gene end by 4 bases; junction bases not matched to a gene: 4. The germline CDR1 and CDR2 sequences are MNHEY and SVGAGI. The CDR3 is 14 residues long. The CDR3 protein is CASMRGNGANVLTF. CDR3 nucleotides: TGTGCCAGCATGCGGGGGAACGGGGCCAACGTCCTGACTTTC.

CDR3 DNA: TGTGCCATCAGTGCACCCCTGACAGGTCTAGGTGGCTACACCTTC. This gives the protein CAISAPLTGLGGYTF. V gene TRBV10-3 combines with J gene TRBJ1-2, with TRBD1 as a possible D gene (6 bases). CDR3 length equals 15 residues. Per germline, CDR1 ENHRY and CDR2 SYGVKD. The germline V and J ends were trimmed by 4 bases and 7 bases, with 19 bases remaining between them.

The chain joins TRBV6-1 to TRBJ2-7; 9 bases match TRBD1. CDR1 is MNHNS and CDR2 is SASEGT in the germline V gene. V trimming: 10 bases; J trimming: 4 bases; junction bases outside the gene matches: 8. This CDR3 is 13 amino acids long. The CDR3 sequence: CATTGTGSYEQYF. As DNA, the CDR3 is TGTGCCACGACCGGGACAGGGTCTTACGAGCAGTACTTC.

The chain combines TRBV19 with TRBJ2-7, with D unresolved. Germline V lookup: CDR1 LNHDA, CDR2 SQIVND (reference sequence). V lost 5 bases to trimming and J lost 1 base, with 15 bases between them. The CDR3 extends over 15 amino acids. The CDR3 reads CASSETHSSSYEQYF. CDR3 sequence (DNA): TGTGCCAGTAGTGAGACGCACTCCTCGTCCTACGAGCAGTACTTC.

This sequence joins TRBV11-2 and TRBJ2-1; 10 bases align to TRBD2. The CDR3 is 14 residues long. Per the germline V gene, CDR1 is SGHAT and CDR2 is FQNNGV. The V segment lost 7 bases and the J segment 7 bases; nucleotides outside the gene matches: 7. This chain's CDR3 is CASNPGGLANEQFF. CDR3 DNA: TGTGCCAGCAACCCGGGGGGACTAGCGAATGAGCAGTTCTTC.

The chain has TRBV7-2 and TRBJ1-2, with D tentatively TRBD1 (6 bases). This CDR3 contains 15 residues. Germline CDR1 is SGHTA and CDR2 is FQGNSA. V gave up 4 bases and J gave up 6 bases, with 18 bases separating them. In nucleotides, the CDR3 is TGTGCCAGCAGCTCCCATCCAGTCGGGGGCCATGGCTACACCTTC. Amino acids: CASSSHPVGGHGYTF.

The J gene is TRBJ2-1, the V gene TRBV5-4; D is perhaps TRBD2 (6 bases). Trimming left V 4 bases short and J 5 bases short, with 10 bases between. The germline V gene has CDR1 SGHNT and CDR2 YYREEE (reference sequence). The length of the CDR3 is 13 residues. CDR3 nucleotide sequence: TGTGCCAGCAGCGGAGGGAGCGACAATGAGCAGTTCTTC. This codes for CASSGGSDNEQFF.

CDR3 sequence (DNA): TGTGCCAGCAGTTCCAAAGGGGCGAGTAATGAAAAACTGTTTTTT. Protein: CASSSKGASNEKLFF. The V gene is TRBV27, the J gene TRBJ1-4; weak D call: TRBD1 (5 bases). CDR3 size: 15 residues. V was clipped by 4 bases and J by 4 bases, with 13 bases between them. CDR1 is MNHEY, CDR2 SMNVEV, per germline (reference sequence).

This chain uses TRBV11-2 with TRBJ2-2, with 8 bases fitting TRBD1. The V gene end was trimmed by 3 bases and the J gene end by 6 bases; junction bases not matched to a gene: 9. The CDR3 contains 16 residues. CDR1 is SGHAT, CDR2 FQNNGV, per germline. CDR3: CASSFAGRGLPGELFF. The CDR3 DNA is TGTGCCAGCAGCTTCGCCGGCAGGGGGCTTCCCGGGGAGCTGTTTTTT.

The V gene is TRBV7-2, the J gene TRBJ1-2; the D gene is possibly TRBD1 (5 bases). Germline V lookup: CDR1 SGHTA, CDR2 FQGNSA. V was pared by 5 bases and J by 4 bases, with 17 bases between. The CDR3 extends over 15 amino acids. The DNA for the CDR3 is TGTGCCAGCAGCCCCGACAGCCTCGGGTTCTATGGCTACACCTTC. This encodes CASSPDSLGFYGYTF.

V usage is TRBV5-1 and J usage is TRBJ1-2; D perhaps matches TRBD1 (5 bases). The germline V gene encodes CDR1 SGHRS and CDR2 YFSETQ. V was trimmed by 2 bases and J by 6 bases, leaving 14 bases between them. The CDR3 extends over 14 amino acids. CDR3 sequence: CASSLGTPDHGYTF. The CDR3 DNA reads TGCGCCAGCAGCTTAGGGACCCCGGACCATGGCTACACCTTC.

The chain recombines TRBV18 with TRBJ2-7, with D unclear. The CDR3 totals 17 residues. Germline loops: CDR1 KGHSH, CDR2 LQKENI. V shed 2 bases and J shed 0 bases, with 17 bases lying between them. This CDR3 reads CASSPARPTHSSYEQYF. The CDR3 DNA sequence: TGTGCCAGCTCACCAGCGCGCCCTACTCACAGCTCCTACGAGCAGTACTTC.

Comments on this clone: A much larger clone is a single base away; this may be a read error. This CDR3 is CASSQRDNTGELFF. In DNA, the CDR3 is TGTGCCAGCAGTCAGCGGGACAACACCGGGGAGCTGTTTTTT. The V call is TRBV25-1, the J call TRBJ2-2; 7 nucleotides align to TRBD2. The CDR3 totals 14 residues. Unmatched junction bases numbered 2, after V lost 5 bases and J lost 2 bases. Looked up from germline, CDR1 is MGHDK and CDR2 is SYGVNS.

The rearrangement uses TRBV7-9 and TRBJ2-7; perhaps D is TRBD1 or TRBD2 (6 bases each). Germline loops: CDR1 SEHNR, CDR2 FQNEAQ (reference sequence). There are 19 residues in the CDR3. The V gene lost 7 bases and the J gene lost 0 bases, with 28 bases spanning the gap. CDR3: CASTGGGSVGTTSSYEQYF. The CDR3, as DNA: TGTGCCAGCACCGGGGGAGGTTCAGTCGGGACAACAAGCTCCTACGAGCAGTACTTC.

The chain is built from TRBV4-1 and TRBJ2-7; D uncertain. The V gene lost 0 bases and the J gene lost 0 bases, with 9 bases spanning the gap. The CDR3 runs to 15 residues. Germline CDR1 MGHRA, CDR2 YSYEKL. CDR3 residues: CASSQDDPTSYEQYF. In nucleotides, the CDR3 is TGCGCCAGCAGCCAAGATGACCCGACCTCCTACGAGCAGTACTTC.

This chain joins TRBV5-4 and TRBJ2-2, with 14 bases lining up with TRBD2. The CDR3 runs to 17 residues. V dropped 4 bases and J dropped 3; count of bases not matched to a gene: 5. Germline V gene data show CDR1 as SGHNT and CDR2 as YYREEE (reference sequence). The CDR3 bases are TGTGCCAGCAGCCCCGGGACTAGCGGGGGCGACACCGGGGAGCTGTTTTTT. Protein product: CASSPGTSGGDTGELFF. Complete variable domain (other parts from reference TRBV5-4 and TRBJ2-2): ETGVTQSPTHLIKTRGQQVTLRCSSQSGHNTVSWYQQALGQGPQFIFQYYREEENGRGNFPPRFSGLQFPNYSSELNVNALELDDSALYLCASSPGTSGGDTGELFFGEGSRLTVL.

The CDR3 sequence: CASSGERTPYNEQFF. The DNA for the CDR3 is TGTGCCAGCAGCGGAGAGCGGACCCCCTACAATGAGCAGTTCTTC. The J gene is TRBJ2-1, the V gene TRBV9, with TRBD2 as a possible D gene (5 bases). The CDR3 is 15 amino acids. V was shortened by 3 bases and J by 2 bases, with 12 bases between the two germline ends. Per germline, CDR1 SGDLS and CDR2 YYNGEE. Filled out from reference TRBV9 and TRBJ2-1, the complete variable domain reads DSGVTQTPKHLITATGQRVTLRCSPRSGDLSVYWYQQSLDQGLQFLIQYYNGEERAKGNILERFSAQQFPDLHSELNLSSLELGDSALYFCASSGERTPYNEQFFGPGTRLTVL.

The chain couples TRBV14 to TRBJ1-2, with TRBD1 identical over 9 bases. This CDR3 has 15 amino acids. The J segment lost 4 bases and the V segment lost 6 bases, leaving 9 bases of the junction unmatched. Per the germline V gene, CDR1 is SGHDN and CDR2 is FVKESK. The CDR3 spells CASSREQGAIYGYTF. In nucleotides, the CDR3 is TGTGCCAGCAGTCGCGAACAGGGGGCCATCTATGGCTACACCTTC. Full variable domain (rest looked up from reference TRBV14 and TRBJ1-2): EAGVTQFPSHSVIEKGQTVTLRCDPISGHDNLYWYRRVMGKEIKFLLHFVKESKQDESGMPNNRFLAERTGGTYSTLKVQPAELEDSGVYFCASSREQGAIYGYTFGSGTRLTVV.

Comment on this clone: Being one base from a much bigger clone, this may be a read error. The V and J genes are TRBV7-2 and TRBJ2-7; 7 nucleotides align to TRBD1. The CDR3 loop spans 12 amino acids. V trimming: 5 bases; J trimming: 5 bases; junction bases outside the gene matches: 3. Germline V gene data show CDR1 as SGHTA and CDR2 as FQGNSA. CDR3 nucleotides: TGTGCCAGCAGCACAGGGGCCCACGAGCAGTACTTC. Translation: CASSTGAHEQYF.

V is TRBV6-1 and J is TRBJ2-7; the D gene is possibly TRBD2 (7 bases). The CDR3 loop spans 15 amino acids. V was trimmed by 0 bases and J by 2 bases, leaving 11 bases between them. Germline loops: CDR1 MNHNS, CDR2 SASEGT. The CDR3 coding sequence is TGTGCCAGCAGTGAAGCTGGGGGGGCCCCCTACGAGCAGTACTTC. Its translation: CASSEAGGAPYEQYF.

This chain links TRBV6-6 with TRBJ2-1, with a weak D call TRBD1 (5 bases). Per the germline V gene, CDR1 is MNHNY and CDR2 is SVGAGI (reference sequence). V was cut by 0 bases and J by 7 bases, with 7 bases left in between. This CDR3 comprises 13 residues. The CDR3 bases are TGTGCCAGCAGTTACTCAGGGGTTAATGAGCAGTTCTTC. Translation: CASSYSGVNEQFF.

V usage is TRBV18 and J usage is TRBJ2-7, with no clear D. Germline CDR1 reads KGHSH; CDR2 reads LQKENI. The CDR3 covers 14 residues. V was cut by 2 bases and J by 1 base, with 9 bases left in between. CDR3 nucleotides: TGTGCCAGCTCACCATCTCCGACTTCCTACGAGCAGTACTTC. It is translated as CASSPSPTSYEQYF. The variable domain in full, with the rest retrieved from reference TRBV18 and TRBJ2-7, is NAGVMQNPRHLVRRRGQEARLRCSPMKGHSHVYWYRQLPEEGLKFMVYLQKENIIDESGMPKERFSAEFPKEGPSILRIQQVVRGDSAAYFCASSPSPTSYEQYFGPGTRLTVT.

The rearrangement uses TRBV11-2 and TRBJ2-7; a possible D gene is TRBD2 (6 bases). CDR3 length: 14 residues. Germline V lookup: CDR1 SGHAT, CDR2 FQNNGV. V was cut by 1 base and J by 2 bases, with 9 bases left in between. The CDR3: CASSLARGAYEQYF. In DNA form, the CDR3 reads TGTGCCAGCAGCTTAGCCCGCGGGGCCTACGAGCAGTACTTC.

The chain employs TRBV4-1 and TRBJ1-4; 8 nucleotides align to TRBD1. V shed 2 bases, J shed 0 bases, and the junction held 14 bases outside the gene matches. Germline V gene lookup returns CDR1 MGHRA and CDR2 YSYEKL. There are 20 residues in the CDR3. Here the CDR3 reads CASSQPRTGRGGTTNEKLFF. The CDR3 bases are TGCGCCAGCAGCCAACCCCGGACAGGGCGAGGGGGCACAACTAATGAAAAACTGTTTTTT.

V is TRBV18 and J is TRBJ2-7; 7 nucleotides line up with TRBD2. This CDR3 spans 18 amino acids. Trimming cost V 6 bases and J 0 bases; bases outside gene matches: 17. The germline gives CDR1 KGHSH, CDR2 LQKENI. The CDR3 is CASSALIDGGKGSYEQYF. In DNA form, the CDR3 reads TGTGCCAGCTCCGCCTTGATCGACGGGGGGAAAGGCTCCTACGAGCAGTACTTC.

This clone was counted a single time. The genes are TRBV6-1 and TRBJ1-2, with unresolved D. This CDR3 is built from 16 residues. Germline V gene sequence: CDR1 MNHNS, CDR2 SASEGT. Between the trimmed V and J ends, which lost 4 bases and 8 bases, there was a span of 23 bases. The CDR3 DNA follows: TGTGCCAGCAGTGGGCCGGGCAAAGCCCGGGTAGGCGGCTACACCTTC. The encoded protein is CASSGPGKARVGGYTF.

This clone has more than one count but fewer than ten. The rearrangement uses TRBV4-1 and TRBJ1-1, with D hard to call. Per germline, CDR1 MGHRA and CDR2 YSYEKL. V was cut by 0 bases and J by 7 bases, with 6 bases left in between. The CDR3 has 12 amino acids. DNA for the CDR3: TGCGCCAGCAGCCAAGATCGGGGTGAAGCTTTCTTT. Protein: CASSQDRGEAFF.